Listed here are 24 T cell receptor beta chains from one sample, sequenced in a study of technical replicates of blood from a handful of donors. Profiling relied on immunoSEQ multiplex PCR, and the TCRdb table lists in-frame clones only, not all of them. The sample has some 73,000 clones, around nine tenths seen once. Sequenced input: PBMCs. The receptors shown here come from a human donor in good health. Some clones in this sample may be carry-over from other donors' samples.

The rearrangement links TRBV7-9 to TRBJ2-3; TRBD2 matches at 7 bases. V shed 0 bases and J 3 bases; nucleotides not matched to a gene: 3. The CDR3 sequence is 15 residues long. Germline-derived CDR1 and CDR2 are SEHNR and FQNEAQ (reference sequence). The DNA of the CDR3 is TGTGCCAGCAGCTTAGCCCTAGCGGATACAGATACGCAGTATTTT. This encodes CASSLALADTDTQYF.

The gene calls are TRBV5-1 and TRBJ2-1, with TRBD2 identical over 11 bases. The length of the CDR3 is 17 residues. The germline V gene has CDR1 SGHRS and CDR2 YFSETQ. With V trimmed by 0 bases and J by 4 bases, 6 bases remained unmatched. CDR3 region: CASSLGGLAGGYNEQFF. CDR3 DNA sequence: TGCGCCAGCAGCTTGGGAGGGCTAGCGGGGGGATACAATGAGCAGTTCTTC.

The chain carries TRBV7-2 and TRBJ2-7; D is unresolved. Trimming removed 5 bases from V and 0 bases from J, with 14 bases in between. The CDR3 totals 15 residues. Germline CDR1 and CDR2: SGHTA and FQGNSA. The CDR3 loop reads CASSPLGERSYEQYF. CDR3 nucleotide sequence: TGTGCCAGCAGCCCCCTAGGAGAACGCTCCTACGAGCAGTACTTC.

The chain combines TRBV11-2 with TRBJ2-3; D is uncertain. CDR1 is SGHAT and CDR2 is FQNNGV in the germline V gene. This CDR3 spans 13 amino acids. Trimming removed 1 base at V and 4 bases at J, with 6 bases between. The CDR3 loop reads CASSLAFPDTQYF. The CDR3 DNA reads as TGTGCCAGCAGCTTAGCTTTTCCAGATACGCAGTATTTT.

The chain recombines TRBV15 with TRBJ2-3; 7 bases fit TRBD1. Germline CDR1 LNHNV, CDR2 YYDKDF (reference sequence). This CDR3 has 15 residues. V dropped 0 bases and J dropped 4; count of bases not matched to a gene: 4. The CDR3 sequence is CATSRDGQGADTQYF. The CDR3, as DNA: TGTGCCACCAGCAGAGATGGGCAGGGGGCAGATACGCAGTATTTT.

V is TRBV7-8 and J is TRBJ2-7; 7 nucleotides match TRBD2. This CDR3 is built from 14 residues. Germline assignment: CDR1 SGHVS and CDR2 FQNEAQ. J was trimmed by 7 bases and V by 2 bases; bases with no gene match: 8. The CDR3, as DNA: TGTGCCAGCAGCTTAACCGGCGGGGGAACGGAGCAGTACTTC. Translated: CASSLTGGGTEQYF.

The chain carries TRBV30 and TRBJ1-4, with no clear D. The V gene lost 1 base and the J gene lost 5 bases, with 14 bases spanning the gap. Germline V gives CDR1 GTSNPN, CDR2 SVGIG (reference sequence). The CDR3 covers 15 residues. The CDR3 sequence is CAWSGRLSKNEKLFF. The CDR3 bases are TGTGCCTGGAGTGGCCGTTTGTCTAAAAATGAAAAACTGTTTTTT.

The chain recombines TRBV7-2 with TRBJ2-5, with D perhaps matching TRBD2 (6 bases). Between the trimmed V and J ends, which lost 5 bases and 2 bases, there was a span of 12 bases. Germline CDR1 SGHTA, CDR2 FQGNSA. The CDR3 totals 14 residues. The DNA of the CDR3 is TGTGCCAGCAGCATGACTAGGACGCAAGAGACCCAGTACTTC. This codes for CASSMTRTQETQYF.

This clone was counted a few times. This chain joins TRBV14 and TRBJ1-2, with 7 positions matching TRBD1. The CDR3 consists of 14 residues. With V trimmed by 4 bases and J by 8 bases, 10 bases remained unmatched. The germline gives CDR1 SGHDN, CDR2 FVKESK. Here the CDR3 DNA reads TGTGCCAGCAGCCGTACGACAGGGCCGTTGGGCTACACCTTC. Translating it yields CASSRTTGPLGYTF.

This chain connects TRBV2 to TRBJ1-1, with a tentative D call TRBD1 (6 bases). The CDR3 contains 12 residues. Germline V gene sequence: CDR1 SNHLY, CDR2 FYNNEI. Trimming removed 5 bases at V and 7 bases at J, with 11 bases between. DNA for the CDR3: TGTGCCAGCAGTTGGGACATGGGTGAAGCTTTCTTT. As protein: CASSWDMGEAFF.

The gene calls are TRBV7-2 and TRBJ2-7; 7 bases are shared with TRBD1. Germline V gene data show CDR1 as SGHTA and CDR2 as FQGNSA. The CDR3 runs 17 residues. V lost 3 bases, J lost 2 bases, and 13 bases stayed unmatched. The CDR3: CASSFYRGLVPTYEQYF. The CDR3 DNA reads TGTGCCAGCAGCTTCTACAGGGGTCTGGTCCCGACCTACGAGCAGTACTTC.

CDR3 nucleotide sequence: TGTGCCTGGAGAGTAGCGTCCCACTACGCTGAGCAGTTCTTC. It codes for CAWRVASHYAEQFF. The genes are TRBV30 and TRBJ2-1; possibly TRBD2 for D (5 bases). CDR1 is GTSNPN and CDR2 is SVGIG in the germline V gene (reference sequence). This CDR3 spans 14 amino acids. The V end was cut by 3 bases, the J end by 9 bases, with 18 bases between.

The chain has TRBV10-3 and TRBJ1-4; the D is unclear. Germline CDR1 reads ENHRY; CDR2 reads SYGVKD. This CDR3 contains 15 residues. The V end lost 5 bases, the J end lost 0 bases, and 10 bases lay between the germline ends. CDR3 amino acids: CAISISDSTNEKLFF. The CDR3 nucleotides read TGTGCCATCAGTATTTCAGATTCAACTAATGAAAAACTGTTTTTT.

The chain couples TRBV30 to TRBJ2-5; D might be TRBD2 (5 bases). Germline CDR1 and CDR2: GTSNPN and SVGIG (reference sequence). V was clipped by 3 bases and J by 1 base, with 15 bases between them. This CDR3 contains 15 residues. CDR3 in amino acids: CAWSAGMGIQETQYF. As DNA, the CDR3 is TGTGCCTGGAGCGCGGGTATGGGGATCCAAGAGACCCAGTACTTC.

This clone was seen only a few times. The genes are TRBV30 and TRBJ1-6; D might be TRBD1 (5 bases). This CDR3 is built from 14 residues. Germline V CDR1 and CDR2: GTSNPN, SVGIG (reference sequence). Trimming stripped 6 bases from V and 0 bases from J, with 9 bases between. The CDR3 loop is CACRGSSYNSPLHF. The CDR3 bases are TGTGCCTGTAGGGGTAGCTCCTATAATTCACCCCTCCACTTT.

By share, this clone ranks as medium-sized. The chain carries TRBV6-5 and TRBJ2-3; the D gene is possibly TRBD2 (5 bases). The V gene's germline CDR1 is MNHEY and CDR2 SVGAGI. The ends were cut back, 6 bases at V and 4 bases at J, with 14 bases in the middle. The CDR3 is made up of 14 amino acids. CDR3 coding DNA: TGTGCCAGCAGCCGCACTAGGACGGCAGATACGCAGTATTTT. This sequence encodes CASSRTRTADTQYF.

J is TRBJ1-2 and V is TRBV15, with TRBD1 as a possible D gene (5 bases). CDR1 LNHNV and CDR2 YYDKDF come from the germline V gene (reference sequence). V lost 5 bases to trimming and J lost 3 bases, with 10 bases between them. The length of the CDR3 is 13 residues. Here the CDR3 DNA reads TGTGCCACCAGCCCGGGACTGGACTATGGCTACACCTTC. Amino acid sequence: CATSPGLDYGYTF.

The rearrangement links TRBV10-3 to TRBJ1-1; 7 bases align to TRBD1. This CDR3 region has 14 residues. The V and J ends lost 11 bases and 5 bases, in that order; junction bases with no gene match: 14. Germline V gene lookup returns CDR1 ENHRY and CDR2 SYGVKD. DNA of the CDR3: TGTGCCGGCGCAAATCGGGACAGAGGGACTGAAGCTTTCTTT. Translation gives CAGANRDRGTEAFF.

The chain uses TRBV7-2 and TRBJ1-1; 7 positions agree with TRBD1. The germline V gene encodes CDR1 SGHTA and CDR2 FQGNSA. CDR3 size: 16 residues. J gave up 0 bases and V 5 bases, and 9 bases lay outside the gene matches. CDR3 sequence: CASSPVAGQLNTEAFF. The CDR3 bases are TGTGCCAGCAGCCCCGTGGCGGGACAGTTGAACACTGAAGCTTTCTTT.

The J gene is TRBJ1-1, the V gene TRBV7-9, with D uncertain. The germline CDR1 and CDR2 sequences are SEHNR and FQNEAQ (reference sequence). CDR3 size: 14 residues. Trimming cost V 5 bases and J 5 bases, with 15 bases left between them. This CDR3 reads CASSVVLRGTEAFF. DNA for the CDR3: TGTGCCAGCAGCGTTGTATTACGGGGAACTGAAGCTTTCTTT.

This chain connects TRBV18 to TRBJ1-2; D gene ambiguous. V was clipped by 6 bases and J by 6 bases, with 11 bases between them. Germline CDR1 KGHSH, CDR2 LQKENI. This CDR3 has 12 residues. CDR3 residues: CASSPSGDGYTF. The CDR3 DNA is TGTGCCAGCTCTCCCTCCGGGGATGGCTACACCTTC.

The chain carries TRBV9 and TRBJ1-2; D not certain. V dropped 0 bases and J dropped 6 bases, with 9 bases sitting between them. CDR3 length: 13 residues. Germline V gene sequence: CDR1 SGDLS, CDR2 YYNGEE. For the CDR3, the DNA is TGTGCCAGCAGCGTAGACAGTTCGGATGGCTACACCTTC. Translating gives CASSVDSSDGYTF.

This chain connects TRBV4-2 to TRBJ2-1; tentative D call: TRBD2 (6 bases). Germline values: CDR1 LGHNA, CDR2 YNFKEQ. V was clipped by 6 bases and J by 9 bases, with 15 bases between them. CDR3 length: 13 amino acids. For the CDR3, the DNA is TGTGCCAGCAGATCGGACTACCACCCTGAGCAGTTCTTC. This translates into CASRSDYHPEQFF.

The V gene is TRBV11-2, the J gene TRBJ2-7; TRBD2 matches 7 bases. CDR1 is SGHAT and CDR2 is FQNNGV in the germline V gene. V shed 6 bases and J 2 bases; nucleotides not matched to a gene: 7. The CDR3 is 14 residues long. The CDR3 loop reads CASRGGTTTYEQYF. DNA for the CDR3: TGTGCCAGCAGGGGTGGGACTACCACCTACGAGCAGTACTTC.